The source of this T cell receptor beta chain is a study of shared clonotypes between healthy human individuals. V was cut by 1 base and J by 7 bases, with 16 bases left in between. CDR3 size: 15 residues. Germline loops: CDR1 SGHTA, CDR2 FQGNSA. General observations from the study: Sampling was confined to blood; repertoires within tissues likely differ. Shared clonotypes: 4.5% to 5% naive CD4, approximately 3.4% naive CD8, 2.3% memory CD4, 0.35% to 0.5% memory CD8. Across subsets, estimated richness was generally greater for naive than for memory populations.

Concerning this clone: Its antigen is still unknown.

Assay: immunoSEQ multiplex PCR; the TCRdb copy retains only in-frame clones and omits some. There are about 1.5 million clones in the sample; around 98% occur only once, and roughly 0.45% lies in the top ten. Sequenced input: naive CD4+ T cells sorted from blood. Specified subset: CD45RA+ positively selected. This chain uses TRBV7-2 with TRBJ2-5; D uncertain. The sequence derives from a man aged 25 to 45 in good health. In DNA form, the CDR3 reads TGTGCCAGCAGCTTAGAGGTGAAGGGAATGGGGACCCAGTACTTC. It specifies CASSLEVKGMGTQYF.